This record concerns one T cell receptor (beta chain) sequence. This sample stems from a study of cytomegalovirus exposure and HLA in healthy donors. PCR involved 60 Vbeta and 13 Jbeta primers. The table came from immunoSEQ multiplex PCR; TCRdb's copy has only in-frame clones and leaves some out. The profile shows some 150,000 clones, about three quarters of them singletons. Deletions cut 0 bases from V and 1 base from J, with 13 bases between. CDR3 length: 17 amino acids. Germline V gene data show CDR1 as GTSNPN and CDR2 as SVGIG (reference sequence). Sequenced material: PBMCs. V and J are TRBV30 and TRBJ1-6; D might be TRBD1 (6 bases). The TCR comes from a woman under 40 in good health and CMV-seronegative. The CDR3 is CAWSVQGGISYNSPLHF. DNA for the CDR3: TGTGCCTGGAGTGTACAGGGAGGGATATCCTATAATTCACCCCTCCACTTT. The full variable domain, rest sourced from reference TRBV30 and TRBJ1-6, is SQTIHQWPATLVQPVGSPLSLECTVEGTSNPNLYWYRQAAGRGLQLLFYSVGIGQISSEVPQNLSASRPQDRQFILSSKKLLLSDSGFYLCAWSVQGGISYNSPLHFGNGTRLTVT.